A single sample gave rise to the 30 T cell receptor beta chains below, sequenced in a study of cytomegalovirus exposure and HLA in healthy donors. The PCR had 60 Vbeta and 13 Jbeta primers. The method was immunoSEQ multiplex PCR; TCRdb's version includes in-frame clones alone and lacks a portion of them. The sample lists about 160,000 clones; 60% to 85% were seen once. The specimen sequenced was PBMCs. Every receptor here comes from a man in his fifties in good health and CMV-seropositive.

V and J are TRBV6-6 and TRBJ2-4; 13 nucleotides line up with TRBD2. This CDR3 is 16 amino acids long. V shed 5 bases and J 7 bases; nucleotides not matched to a gene: 8. Per the germline V gene, CDR1 is MNHNY and CDR2 is SVGAGI (reference sequence). Written as DNA, the CDR3 is TGTGCCAGCAGTCAAACTAGCGGGGGGGCTGGTAACATTCAGTACTTC. The encoded protein is CASSQTSGGAGNIQYF.

This clone was observed a few times. This chain joins TRBV2 and TRBJ1-3; D unclear. Trimming took 2 bases from V and 0 from J, leaving 11 bases between them. The CDR3 length is 16 residues. Looked up from germline, CDR1 is SNHLY and CDR2 is FYNNEI. DNA for the CDR3: TGTGCCAGCAGTGAAAGGGAGGCCTTCTCTGGAAACACCATATATTTT. Amino acids: CASSEREAFSGNTIYF.

The chain is built from TRBV6-4 and TRBJ2-7; 8 nucleotides align to TRBD1. This CDR3 comprises 17 residues. Trimming cost V 6 bases and J 3 bases; bases outside gene matches: 16. Germline lookup yields CDR1 MRHNA and CDR2 SNTAGT. The CDR3 bases are TGTGCCAGCAGGACGGGACAGGAAGCGGGCCCTGTCTACGAGCAGTACTTC. Amino acid sequence: CASRTGQEAGPVYEQYF.

The gene calls are TRBV2 and TRBJ1-5; D ambiguous. CDR3 length: 14 residues. The germline V and J ends were trimmed by 5 bases and 3 bases, with 11 bases remaining between them. The V gene's germline CDR1 is SNHLY and CDR2 FYNNEI. Here the CDR3 DNA reads TGTGCCAGCAGTCCTCACAATTACAATCAGCCCCAGCATTTT. Translating it yields CASSPHNYNQPQHF.

As for this clone: At one end, the junction sequence differs from germline, possibly due to a read error. The gene calls are TRBV7-9 and TRBJ2-1; no definite D call. Germline V gene sequence: CDR1 SEHNR, CDR2 FQNEAQ (reference sequence). The CDR3 has 12 residues. The CDR3 reads CASSLYYDEQFF. The CDR3 region has the DNA TGTGCCAGCAGCTTATACTACGATGAGCAGTTCTTC.

The chain employs TRBV5-6 and TRBJ1-5; possibly TRBD1 for D (5 bases). The CDR3 is 14 residues long. Germline assignment: CDR1 SGHDT and CDR2 YYEEEE. V was shortened by 4 bases and J by 7 bases, with 15 bases between the two germline ends. DNA for the CDR3: TGTGCCAGCAGCCCCTGGAGGGGAGACCAGCCCCAGCATTTT. Translation: CASSPWRGDQPQHF.

CDR3 loop: CASSPSGTRNQPQHF. DNA for the CDR3: TGTGCCAGCAGCCCATCCGGGACTCGAAATCAGCCCCAGCATTTT. This chain joins TRBV5-8 and TRBJ1-5, with D tentatively TRBD1 (5 bases). Trimming took off 4 bases at V and 4 bases at J, with 15 bases between the two ends. Germline V CDR1 and CDR2: SGHTS, YDEGEE. The CDR3 is made up of 15 amino acids.

The chain combines TRBV6-1 with TRBJ2-3, with D possibly matching TRBD1 (6 bases). CDR1 and CDR2 (germline): MNHNS, SASEGT. The CDR3 runs 13 residues. V shed 7 bases and J shed 1 base, with 9 bases lying between them. The CDR3 loop is CASTRTGTDTQYF. The DNA for the CDR3 is TGTGCCAGCACTCGGACAGGCACAGATACGCAGTATTTT.

The rearrangement links TRBV7-2 to TRBJ1-2; unclear D gene. CDR3 size: 17 residues. Germline V gene data show CDR1 as SGHTA and CDR2 as FQGNSA. The V gene lost 1 base and the J gene lost 0 bases, with 15 bases spanning the gap. CDR3: CASSLVSGFRTNYGYTF. The CDR3 nucleotides are TGTGCCAGCAGCTTAGTATCGGGGTTCAGGACTAACTATGGCTACACCTTC.

This chain joins TRBV11-3 and TRBJ2-1; 11 nucleotides match TRBD2. The J segment lost 7 bases and the V segment lost 1 base, leaving 6 bases of the junction unmatched. There are 16 residues in the CDR3. CDR1 is SGHNT, CDR2 YENEEA, per germline. The CDR3: CASSLVSGGAWNEQFF. In nucleotides, the CDR3 is TGTGCCAGCAGCTTAGTTAGCGGGGGGGCTTGGAATGAGCAGTTCTTC.

This clone turned up a few times. Other DNA sequences within the sample encode an identical CDR3. V and J are TRBV6-4 and TRBJ2-3; 8 nucleotides agree with TRBD2. Looked up from germline, CDR1 is MRHNA and CDR2 is SNTAGT. V gave up 0 bases and J gave up 2 bases; unmatched junction bases: 1. The CDR3 sequence is 15 residues long. CDR3 sequence: CASSDSGGATDTQYF. The CDR3 DNA sequence: TGTGCCAGCAGTGACTCCGGGGGGGCCACAGATACGCAGTATTTT.

The chain links TRBV7-2 to TRBJ2-3; 12 bases are shared with TRBD2. This CDR3 contains 17 residues. CDR1 SGHTA and CDR2 FQGNSA come from the germline V gene. Trimming took 3 bases from V and 0 from J; bases not matched to a gene: 4. The CDR3 DNA reads as TGTGCCAGCAGCTTGTCTAGCGGGGGGGCTAGCACAGATACGCAGTATTTT. Translating it yields CASSLSSGGASTDTQYF.

This clone has just a few counts. The rearrangement joins TRBV20-1 to TRBJ1-2; D perhaps matches TRBD1 (6 bases). Per the germline V gene, CDR1 is DFQATT and CDR2 is SNEGSKA (reference sequence). This CDR3 contains 11 residues. Trimming removed 6 bases from V and 3 bases from J, with 8 bases in between. DNA for the CDR3: TGCAGTGCGAACAGGGACTATGGCTACACCTTC. This encodes CSANRDYGYTF.

The genes are TRBV28 and TRBJ1-4; the D is unclear. The germline V gene encodes CDR1 MDHEN and CDR2 SYDVKM. The CDR3 has 16 residues. Trimming took off 6 bases at V and 8 bases at J, with 22 bases between the two ends. The CDR3 bases are TGTGCCAGCAGATACATCGGACCCTACGAGGGCGAAAAACTGTTTTTT. Residues: CASRYIGPYEGEKLFF.

J is TRBJ2-7 and V is TRBV12-5, with a weak D call TRBD1 (5 bases). Germline V lookup: CDR1 LGHNT, CDR2 FRNRAP. V lost 6 bases and J 4 bases, leaving 13 bases between the germline ends. The CDR3 runs to 13 residues. The CDR3 DNA sequence: TGTGCTAGTGGCCAGTGGGCAGGGTACGAGCAGTACTTC. It yields the protein CASGQWAGYEQYF.

This chain links TRBV7-9 with TRBJ1-6; D may be TRBD1 (6 bases). The germline gives CDR1 SEHNR, CDR2 FQNEAQ (reference sequence). V lost 4 bases to trimming and J lost 0 bases, with 10 bases between them. The CDR3 contains 16 residues. CDR3 protein: CASSSDRSSYNSPLHF. As DNA, the CDR3 is TGTGCCAGCAGCTCAGACAGGAGCTCCTATAATTCACCCCTCCACTTT.

The rearrangement uses TRBV2 and TRBJ1-2, with TRBD1 as a possible D gene (5 bases). The CDR3 loop spans 12 amino acids. Trimming shortened V by 7 bases and J by 8 bases, and 14 bases separated the two germline ends. Germline V gene lookup returns CDR1 SNHLY and CDR2 FYNNEI. The CDR3 here is CASTPGLEGYTF. DNA of the CDR3: TGTGCCAGCACCCCAGGGTTGGAAGGCTACACCTTC.

V usage is TRBV30 and J usage is TRBJ1-3, with D possibly TRBD1 on 5 matching bases. Germline values: CDR1 GTSNPN, CDR2 SVGIG (reference sequence). The CDR3 totals 13 residues. Trimming left V 0 bases short and J 4 bases short, with 7 bases between. CDR3 DNA: TGTGCCTGGAGTGTAGGGGTAGGAAACACCATATATTTT. Protein product: CAWSVGVGNTIYF.

This clone was found once. The gene calls are TRBV5-1 and TRBJ2-3; 10 nucleotides line up with TRBD2. This CDR3 has 16 residues. V gave up 3 bases and J gave up 5 bases; unmatched junction bases: 9. Germline values: CDR1 SGHRS, CDR2 YFSETQ. The CDR3 sequence is CASSSSAGGSGDTQYF. For the CDR3, the DNA is TGCGCCAGCAGCTCGTCAGCGGGGGGGAGCGGAGATACGCAGTATTTT.

The chain is built from TRBV15 and TRBJ1-5; 7 nucleotides agree with TRBD1. The germline CDR1 and CDR2 sequences are LNHNV and YYDKDF (reference sequence). CDR3 length: 14 residues. V dropped 3 bases and J dropped 6; count of bases not matched to a gene: 5. CDR3 sequence reads: CATSRRTGSQPQHF. CDR3 nucleotides: TGTGCCACCAGCAGGCGGACAGGCAGTCAGCCCCAGCATTTT.

This chain links TRBV9 with TRBJ1-5; 9 positions match TRBD1. This CDR3 has 17 amino acids. V trimming: 0 bases; J trimming: 7 bases; junction bases outside the gene matches: 11. CDR1 and CDR2 (germline): SGDLS, YYNGEE. The CDR3 spells CASSVEAGTGTGQPQHF. The DNA of the CDR3 is TGTGCCAGCAGCGTAGAAGCAGGGACAGGGACGGGACAGCCCCAGCATTTT. Together with reference TRBV9 and TRBJ1-5, the CDR3 gives the full variable domain: DSGVTQTPKHLITATGQRVTLRCSPRSGDLSVYWYQQSLDQGLQFLIQYYNGEERAKGNILERFSAQQFPDLHSELNLSSLELGDSALYFCASSVEAGTGTGQPQHFGDGTRLSIL.

This chain uses TRBV11-2 with TRBJ1-6; no reliable D call. The length of the CDR3 is 16 residues. Germline V gene lookup returns CDR1 SGHAT and CDR2 FQNNGV. With 5 bases removed from V and 13 bases from J, the gap between germline ends came to 24 bases. In DNA, the CDR3 is TGTGCCAGCAGCCTGGACTTCTCCAGCTTCCCCGAGCCCCTCCACTTT. It specifies CASSLDFSSFPEPLHF.

The chain employs TRBV6-1 and TRBJ2-2; 11 bases are a match to TRBD2. J lost 6 bases, V lost 2 bases, and 2 bases had no gene match. CDR1 is MNHNS and CDR2 is SASEGT in the germline V gene. CDR3 size: 15 residues. The CDR3 DNA is TGTGCCAGCAGTGAATTTAGCGGGGGGGCCGGGGAGCTGTTTTTT. Amino acid sequence: CASSEFSGGAGELFF.

The V and J genes are TRBV29-1 and TRBJ1-1, with 12 bases lining up with TRBD1. V lost 7 bases, J lost 5 bases, and 8 bases stayed unmatched. Germline CDR1 reads SQVTM; CDR2 reads ANQGSEA. CDR3 length equals 14 residues. The CDR3 bases are TGCAGCGCTTGGGACAGGGGGCAAGGTACTGAAGCTTTCTTT. This translates into CSAWDRGQGTEAFF.

This clone came up a few times. The chain combines TRBV5-1 with TRBJ2-1, with 7 nucleotides matching TRBD2. The CDR3 totals 17 residues. CDR1 and CDR2 from the germline V gene are SGHRS and YFSETQ. V lost 0 bases to trimming and J lost 4 bases; unmatched junction nucleotides: 10. Here the CDR3 DNA reads TGCGCCAGCAGCTTGGCTCAGATGGCTAGCGGTTACAATGAGCAGTTCTTC. Protein sequence: CASSLAQMASGYNEQFF. Complete variable domain (other parts from reference TRBV5-1 and TRBJ2-1): KAGVTQTPRYLIKTRGQQVTLSCSPISGHRSVSWYQQTPGQGLQFLFEYFSETQRNKGNFPGRFSGRQFSNSRSEMNVSTLELGDSALYLCASSLAQMASGYNEQFFGPGTRLTVL.

The J gene is TRBJ2-1, the V gene TRBV14, with TRBD2 identical over 9 bases. The ends lost 1 base at V and 2 bases at J; junction bases unmatched: 3. This CDR3 comprises 16 residues. Germline V gene lookup returns CDR1 SGHDN and CDR2 FVKESK. This chain's CDR3 is CASSQGAGGPYNEQFF. DNA of the CDR3: TGTGCCAGCAGCCAAGGAGCGGGGGGTCCCTACAATGAGCAGTTCTTC.

The chain links TRBV9 to TRBJ2-1; 11 bases are a match to TRBD2. Trimming cost V 3 bases and J 8 bases; bases outside gene matches: 10. Germline CDR1 reads SGDLS; CDR2 reads YYNGEE. The CDR3 extends over 16 amino acids. The CDR3 DNA reads TGTGCCAGCAGCGCTCTTCCGGGACTAGCGGTCGATGAGCAGTTCTTC. This translates into CASSALPGLAVDEQFF.

The V and J genes are TRBV27 and TRBJ1-6, with 10 bases identical to TRBD1. CDR1 and CDR2 (germline): MNHEY, SMNVEV (reference sequence). The CDR3 loop spans 21 amino acids. Trimming cost V 4 bases and J 10 bases; bases outside gene matches: 25. The CDR3: CASSSYLQLLRDRGPSSPLHF. For the CDR3, the DNA is TGTGCCAGCAGTTCCTATCTTCAACTCCTCCGGGACAGGGGCCCCTCCTCACCCCTCCACTTT.

The CDR3 region is CASSIGGGAWDEQFF. CDR3 DNA: TGTGCCAGTAGTATTGGTGGGGGGGCCTGGGATGAGCAGTTCTTC. The rearrangement uses TRBV19 and TRBJ2-1; D is possibly TRBD2 (7 bases). The V gene lost 3 bases and the J gene lost 8 bases, with 17 bases spanning the gap. Per germline, CDR1 LNHDA and CDR2 SQIVND (reference sequence). The CDR3 loop spans 15 amino acids.

This clone was seen a handful of times. The chain has TRBV4-3 and TRBJ1-3, with D possibly matching TRBD1 (5 bases). The CDR3 spans 17 residues. The germline CDR1 and CDR2 sequences are LGHNA and YSLEER. V dropped 0 bases and J dropped 1 base, with 13 bases sitting between them. CDR3 coding DNA: TGCGCCAGCAGCCAAGATCTCACAGGCCCGTCTGGAAACACCATATATTTT. Translated: CASSQDLTGPSGNTIYF.